Listed below are T cell receptor beta chains from one sample, sequenced in a study of T cells in Graves' hyperthyroidism and ophthalmopathy. TCRdb independently ran MiXCR on the multiplex PCR reads; one entry per CDR3 protein. There are hundreds of thousands of distinct CDR3 sequences in the sample; roughly an eighth occur only once, and about a third lies in the top ten. The sequenced sample consisted of blood. Source of these receptors: a woman between 40 and 55 years old with Graves' ophthalmopathy. Both conserved end residues are part of each CDR3. The order of the fields is V gene, J gene, D gene, clone size, CDR3 DNA, CDR3 protein. A D gene is named only where the DNA matches it firmly. Rows give clone size only sometimes, using once, few, many, or a class for an expanded clone.

V: TRBV2
J: TRBJ1-5
D: TRBD1
size: many
DNA: TGTGCCAGCAGCGACAGGGACAGGGGTGGGGTTAGCAATCAGCCCCAGCATTTT
CDR3: CASSDRDRGGVSNQPQHF

V: TRBV5-4
J: TRBJ2-7
D: NA
size: NA
DNA: TGTGCCAGCAGCGGTATCGGCGCTAGCAGATCCTACGAGCAGTACTTC
CDR3: CASSGIGASRSYEQYF

V: TRBV29-1
J: TRBJ1-2
D: NA
size: NA
DNA: TGCAGCACTCTAGGCCCCCTCGGCTACACCTTC
CDR3: CSTLGPLGYTF

V: TRBV2
J: TRBJ1-2
D: NA
size: many
DNA: TGTGCCAGCAATCGCGTGGACGGCTACACCTTC
CDR3: CASNRVDGYTF

V: TRBV20-1
J: TRBJ2-4
D: NA
size: few
DNA: TGCAGTGCTAGAGATAGGAGGGAGGTTCAGTACTTC
CDR3: CSARDRREVQYF

V: TRBV12-3/TRBV12-4
J: TRBJ2-3
D: NA
size: many
DNA: TGTGCCAGCAGGTGGGACACCCGCACAGATACGCAGTATTTT
CDR3: CASRWDTRTDTQYF

V: TRBV9
J: TRBJ2-5
D: TRBD2
size: many
DNA: TGTGCCAGCAGCGAGTATAGCGGGCAAGAGACCCAGTACTTC
CDR3: CASSEYSGQETQYF

V: TRBV5-1
J: TRBJ1-5
D: TRBD1
size: NA
DNA: TGCGCCAGCAGCCCCGGGACAGAGAATCAGCCCCAGCATTTT
CDR3: CASSPGTENQPQHF

V: TRBV6-2/TRBV6-3
J: TRBJ1-6
D: NA
size: many
DNA: TGTGCCAGCAGTTACGTGGACAGCATCGATTCACCCCTCCACTTT
CDR3: CASSYVDSIDSPLHF

V: TRBV6-1
J: TRBJ1-2
D: TRBD1
size: NA
DNA: TGTGCCAGCACCGGAGGACAGGGGCATTTCTATGGCTACACCTTC
CDR3: CASTGGQGHFYGYTF

V: TRBV29-1
J: TRBJ2-1
D: TRBD2
size: few
DNA: TGCAGCGTCGCTCAAAACGGGCTAGCGGGAGTCGGCATCTACAATGAGCAGTTCTTC
CDR3: CSVAQNGLAGVGIYNEQFF

V: TRBV5-5
J: TRBJ2-7
D: TRBD2
size: many
DNA: TGTGCCAGCAGACCCGGTCTAGCGGGAATCAGCGAGCAGTACTTC
CDR3: CASRPGLAGISEQYF

V: TRBV7-2
J: TRBJ2-3
D: NA
size: NA
DNA: TGTGCCAGCACCCCCACAGATACGCAGTATTTT
CDR3: CASTPTDTQYF

V: TRBV7-2
J: TRBJ1-1
D: NA
size: many
DNA: TGTGCCAGCAGCTCATACGGGGGGACGGGCACTGAAGCTTTCTTT
CDR3: CASSSYGGTGTEAFF

V: TRBV5-1
J: TRBJ2-7
D: NA
size: many
DNA: TGCGCCAGCAGCCCGACGACCTTAGCTACCTACGAGCAGTACTTC
CDR3: CASSPTTLATYEQYF

V: TRBV20-1
J: TRBJ2-7
D: NA
size: many
DNA: TGCAGTGCTAGAGGATATAGCTGGAGCTATAGCGAGCAGTACTTC
CDR3: CSARGYSWSYSEQYF